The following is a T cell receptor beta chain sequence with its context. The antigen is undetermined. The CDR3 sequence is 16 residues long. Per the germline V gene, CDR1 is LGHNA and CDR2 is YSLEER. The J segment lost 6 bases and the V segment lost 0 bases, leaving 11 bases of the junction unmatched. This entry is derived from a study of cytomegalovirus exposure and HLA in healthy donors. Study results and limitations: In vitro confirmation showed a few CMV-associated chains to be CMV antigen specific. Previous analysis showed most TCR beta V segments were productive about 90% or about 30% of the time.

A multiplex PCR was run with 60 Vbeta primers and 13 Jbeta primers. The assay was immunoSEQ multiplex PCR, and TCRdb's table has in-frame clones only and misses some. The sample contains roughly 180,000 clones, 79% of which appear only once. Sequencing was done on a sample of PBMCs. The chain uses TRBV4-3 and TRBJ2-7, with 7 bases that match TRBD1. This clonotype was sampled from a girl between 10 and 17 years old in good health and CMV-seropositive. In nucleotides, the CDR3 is TGCGCCAGCAGCCAAGATATTGGACAGGCGGCCCGCGAGCAGTACTTC. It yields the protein CASSQDIGQAAREQYF.